The 10 T cell receptor beta chains in this list originate from one sample, sequenced in a study of cytomegalovirus exposure and HLA in healthy donors (dated by TCRdb to 2015 to 2018). Library generation was performed with the immunoSEQ multiplex PCR assay. TCRdb's version of the immuneACCESS table is confined to in-frame rearrangements and falls short of the full clone set. An unresolved V gene accounts for under half of the shortfall where checked; the remainder is of unknown origin. This sample gives 150,000 to 200,000 clones in total; roughly 96% of them show up just once. The top ten constitute about 0.94% of the sample. Sequenced input: PBMCs. Receptor source: a woman between 18 and 30 years old in good health and CMV-seronegative.

CDR3 DNA sequence: TGTGCCAGCAGCTTGGGCGGGTTGGAAGCTTTCTTT. Its protein is CASSLGGLEAFF. The V call is TRBV5-6, the J call TRBJ1-1; no definite D call. Germline CDR1 reads SGHDT; CDR2 reads YYEEEE. The V end was cut by 0 bases, the J end by 8 bases, with 8 bases between. This CDR3 has 12 amino acids. The whole variable domain, remainder taken from reference TRBV5-6 and TRBJ1-1, is DAGVTQSPTHLIKTRGQQVTLRCSPKSGHDTVSWYQQALGQGPQFIFQYYEEEERQRGNFPDRFSGHQFPNYSSELNVNALLLGDSALYLCASSLGGLEAFFGQGTRLTVV.

V is TRBV13 and J is TRBJ2-7, with 7 bases that match TRBD1. Germline CDR1 PRHDT, CDR2 FYEKMQ (reference sequence). The CDR3 consists of 14 residues. With 3 bases clipped from V and 3 bases from J, the junction kept 5 bases outside the gene matches. The CDR3 loop reads CASSLGTEIYEQYF. CDR3 bases: TGTGCCAGCAGCTTGGGGACAGAAATCTACGAGCAGTACTTC.

J is TRBJ2-2 and V is TRBV12-5; the D is unclear. The V end was cut by 7 bases, the J end by 2 bases, with 11 bases between. The CDR3 extends over 14 amino acids. Germline values: CDR1 LGHNT, CDR2 FRNRAP. For the CDR3, the DNA is TGTGCTAGTGACCCCCCCTACAACACCGGGGAGCTGTTTTTT. It codes for CASDPPYNTGELFF. The variable domain in full, with the rest retrieved from reference TRBV12-5 and TRBJ2-2, is DARVTQTPRHKVTEMGQEVTMRCQPILGHNTVFWYRQTMMQGLELLAYFRNRAPLDDSGMPKDRFSAEMPDATLATLKIQPSEPRDSAVYFCASDPPYNTGELFFGEGSRLTVL.

This chain uses TRBV6-5 with TRBJ2-3; TRBD2 aligns across 9 bases. Germline CDR1 and CDR2: MNHEY and SVGAGI. This CDR3 has 16 residues. V shed 1 base, J shed 0 bases, and the junction held 2 bases outside the gene matches. In DNA, the CDR3 is TGTGCCAGCAGTTACTTAGCGGGAGCTAGCACAGATACGCAGTATTTT. This translates into CASSYLAGASTDTQYF.

The V and J genes are TRBV19 and TRBJ1-2, with 8 nucleotides matching TRBD1. The CDR3 runs 14 residues. Looked up from germline, CDR1 is LNHDA and CDR2 is SQIVND (reference sequence). Trimming took 4 bases from V and 8 from J; bases not matched to a gene: 9. The CDR3 DNA sequence: TGTGCCAGTAGTAGGAGAGACAGGGGTGGCGGCTACACCTTC. Protein sequence: CASSRRDRGGGYTF.

This clone was seen a handful of times. This chain connects TRBV29-1 to TRBJ1-1; no reliable D call. Germline V lookup: CDR1 SQVTM, CDR2 ANQGSEA. The CDR3 length is 13 residues. The V gene lost 7 bases and the J gene lost 1 base, with 13 bases spanning the gap. In DNA form, the CDR3 reads TGCAGCGCCGGGAGGGATTCGAACACTGAAGCTTTCTTT. Protein product: CSAGRDSNTEAFF.

V and J are TRBV5-4 and TRBJ2-5; 9 nucleotides match TRBD1. J was trimmed by 4 bases and V by 4 bases; bases with no gene match: 2. This CDR3 is 13 amino acids long. Germline V lookup: CDR1 SGHNT, CDR2 YYREEE (reference sequence). CDR3 residues: CASSRGQGETQYF. CDR3 in DNA: TGTGCCAGCAGCCGGGGACAGGGAGAGACCCAGTACTTC.

This clone was seen only a few times. This chain connects TRBV7-2 to TRBJ1-1; no clear D. This CDR3 has 13 residues. Germline CDR1 and CDR2: SGHTA and FQGNSA. Trimming removed 4 bases from V and 5 bases from J, with 11 bases in between. CDR3 in amino acids: CASSSLGMTEAFF. CDR3 DNA: TGTGCCAGCAGCTCCCTCGGTATGACTGAAGCTTTCTTT.

The V and J genes are TRBV11-3 and TRBJ2-2, with unresolved D. Germline V gene data show CDR1 as SGHNT and CDR2 as YENEEA. CDR3 size: 13 residues. Trimming took 4 bases from V and 4 from J, leaving 7 bases between them. CDR3 nucleotide sequence: TGTGCCAGCAGCTCCACAAGCACCGGGGAGCTGTTTTTT. Amino acids: CASSSTSTGELFF. The entire variable domain, with the rest obtained from reference TRBV11-3 and TRBJ2-2, is as follows: EAGVVQSPRYKIIEKKQPVAFWCNPISGHNTLYWYLQNLGQGPELLIRYENEEAVDDSQLPKDRFSAERLKGVDSTLKIQPAELGDSAVYLCASSSTSTGELFFGEGSRLTVL.

The chain joins TRBV5-1 to TRBJ1-4, with 7 bases lining up with TRBD1. The CDR3 consists of 15 residues. Germline V gene data show CDR1 as SGHRS and CDR2 as YFSETQ. Trimming removed 3 bases from V and 6 bases from J; junction bases left unmatched: 8. CDR3 in amino acids: CASSYGERGHEKLFF. CDR3 DNA sequence: TGCGCCAGCAGCTACGGGGAAAGGGGGCATGAAAAACTGTTTTTT.